Listed below are T cell receptor beta chains from one sample, sequenced in a study of CD8 T cells in Susac syndrome. TCRdb passed the immunoSEQ multiplex PCR reads through MiXCR, listing each CDR3 protein once. The sample includes about 180,000 distinct CDR3 sequences, nearly 97% of them seen just once. The sample taken for sequencing was CD4+ T cells from PBMCs. The receptors stem from a human donor with multiple sclerosis. The CDR3 runs from the conserved cysteine through the conserved F or W.

TRBJ2-7 | TRBV4-3 | CASSQEARSLHYEQYF
TRBJ2-5 | TRBV30 | CAWSRLAGSRQETQYF
TRBJ2-1 | TRBV9 | CASNMWAGGDEQFF
TRBJ1-2 | TRBV7-2 | CASSLVGGGDGYTF
TRBJ1-5 | TRBV29-1 | CSAVLGRNQPQHF
TRBJ2-6 | TRBV28 | CASSFISGANVLTF
TRBJ2-4 | TRBV4-2 | CASSLKQGLAKNIQYF
TRBJ1-5 | TRBV2 | CASRARTANQPQHF
TRBJ2-2 | TRBV6-5 | CASRKTTGELFF
TRBJ2-1 | TRBV9 | CASSAGLASEQFF
TRBJ1-2 | TRBV30 | CAWSVPGAYGYTF
TRBJ2-5 | TRBV30 | CAWTLLAGSGTQYF